These 14 T cell receptor beta chains came from one sample sequenced in a study of T cells in Graves' hyperthyroidism and ophthalmopathy. Amplification of TCR beta CDR3 regions was performed using RNA transcripts as template. The HTBI set primed first-round TCR CDR3 RT-PCR. Using its own MiXCR run on the multiplex PCR reads, TCRdb lists one record per CDR3 protein. This sample yields around 300,000 distinct CDR3 sequences, of which about 20% are seen a single time; over 55% belongs to the top ten. The material sequenced was blood. The receptor set was obtained from a man aged 25-45 years with Graves' ophthalmopathy.

This clonotype occurred many times. V and J are TRBV12-3 or TRBV12-4 and TRBJ1-1; D is perhaps TRBD1 (6 bases). The CDR3 runs to 14 residues. Trimming removed 6 bases at V and 3 bases at J, with 14 bases between. This CDR3 reads CASRGRGIDTEAFF. In DNA form, the CDR3 reads TGTGCCAGCAGGGGGAGGGGGATCGACACTGAAGCTTTCTTT.

This clonotype was counted between two and nine times. The chain uses TRBV5-1 and TRBJ2-5; tentative D call: TRBD2 (5 bases). Germline CDR1 reads SGHRS; CDR2 reads YFSETQ. The CDR3 length is 14 residues. V shed 4 bases and J shed 2 bases, with 12 bases lying between them. CDR3 DNA sequence: TGCGCCAGCAGCCCTAGACTAACACAAGAGACCCAGTACTTC. As protein: CASSPRLTQETQYF. The full variable domain, with the rest looked up from reference TRBV5-1 and TRBJ2-5, is KAGVTQTPRYLIKTRGQQVTLSCSPISGHRSVSWYQQTPGQGLQFLFEYFSETQRNKGNFPGRFSGRQFSNSRSEMNVSTLELGDSALYLCASSPRLTQETQYFGPGTRLLVL.

In this sample, this clonotype turned up many times. J is TRBJ2-1 and V is TRBV7-8; no definite D call. Germline V gene sequence: CDR1 SGHVS, CDR2 FQNEAQ. Trimming stripped 0 bases from V and 7 bases from J, with 7 bases between. The CDR3 extends over 13 amino acids. CDR3 in amino acids: CASSLAGRNEQFF. CDR3 coding DNA: TGTGCCAGCAGCTTAGCGGGCCGGAATGAGCAGTTCTTC.

This chain connects TRBV2 to TRBJ2-7; D ambiguous. This CDR3 has 11 residues. Between the trimmed V and J ends, which lost 8 bases and 9 bases, there was a span of 14 bases. Germline-derived CDR1 and CDR2 are SNHLY and FYNNEI. The CDR3 coding sequence is TGTGCCAGCGGGTTGGGCTATGGGCAGTACTTC. Translation: CASGLGYGQYF.

The V call is TRBV19, the J call TRBJ2-2; D unclear. The CDR3 sequence is 12 residues long. The germline V gene has CDR1 LNHDA and CDR2 SQIVND (reference sequence). V shed 5 bases and J shed 7 bases, with 8 bases lying between them. DNA for the CDR3: TGTGCCAGTAGTGCCCGACACGGGGAGCTGTTTTTT. Translation: CASSARHGELFF. The whole variable domain, filled in from reference TRBV19 and TRBJ2-2, reads DGGITQSPKYLFRKEGQNVTLSCEQNLNHDAMYWYRQDPGQGLRLIYYSQIVNDFQKGDIAEGYSVSREKKESFPLTVTSAQKNPTAFYLCASSARHGELFFGEGSRLTVL.

The genes are TRBV29-1 and TRBJ1-5, with D maybe TRBD1 (5 bases). CDR1 SQVTM and CDR2 ANQGSEA come from the germline V gene. The ends were cut back, 1 base at V and 7 bases at J, with 20 bases in the middle. The CDR3 sequence is 16 residues long. DNA of the CDR3: TGCAGCGTTGAAGTTGGGGGTGGCATCGGGGAGCAGCCCCAGCATTTT. Amino acid sequence: CSVEVGGGIGEQPQHF.

The chain combines TRBV2 with TRBJ1-2, with unresolved D. The CDR3 is 12 amino acids. V lost 7 bases, J lost 8 bases, and 14 bases lay in between. CDR1 is SNHLY, CDR2 FYNNEI, per germline. CDR3 sequence (DNA): TGTGCCAGCAAGGACGGATCCTGGGGCTACACCTTC. Amino acid sequence: CASKDGSWGYTF.

This clonotype turned up a few times. The chain uses TRBV7-3 and TRBJ2-1; TRBD1 aligns across 9 bases. Germline CDR1 is SGHTA and CDR2 is FQGTGA. CDR3 size: 15 residues. With 5 bases clipped from V and 2 bases from J, the junction kept 4 bases outside the gene matches. CDR3 nucleotides: TGTGCCAGCAGCGCCGGGACAGGGACCTACAATGAGCAGTTCTTC. This codes for CASSAGTGTYNEQFF.

The chain combines TRBV13 with TRBJ2-2, with TRBD2 matching over 12 bases. The CDR3 extends over 18 amino acids. Germline CDR1 and CDR2: PRHDT and FYEKMQ (reference sequence). The J segment lost 5 bases and the V segment lost 6 bases, leaving 13 bases of the junction unmatched. CDR3 protein: CASSGATSGSLVTGELFF. For the CDR3, the DNA is TGTGCCAGCAGTGGAGCGACTAGCGGGAGTTTAGTAACCGGGGAGCTGTTTTTT. Complete variable domain (other parts from reference TRBV13 and TRBJ2-2): AAGVIQSPRHLIKEKRETATLKCYPIPRHDTVYWYQQGPGQDPQFLISFYEKMQSDKGSIPDRFSAQQFSDYHSELNMSSLELGDSALYFCASSGATSGSLVTGELFFGEGSRLTVL.

This chain joins TRBV7-9 and TRBJ2-5; 11 bases map to TRBD2. Germline V lookup: CDR1 SEHNR, CDR2 FQNEAQ (reference sequence). Trimming took 3 bases from V and 5 from J; bases not matched to a gene: 8. There are 16 residues in the CDR3. CDR3 sequence: CASSFRASGRSETQYF. In DNA, the CDR3 is TGTGCCAGCAGCTTCCGGGCTAGCGGGAGGAGTGAGACCCAGTACTTC. Drawing the rest from reference TRBV7-9 and TRBJ2-5, the complete variable domain is DTGVSQNPRHKITKRGQNVTFRCDPISEHNRLYWYRQTLGQGPEFLTYFQNEAQLEKSRLLSDRFSAERPKGSFSTLEIQRTEQGDSAMYLCASSFRASGRSETQYFGPGTRLLVL.

This clonotype was counted only a few times. V and J are TRBV6-2 or TRBV6-3 and TRBJ2-7; 8 nucleotides match TRBD2. The germline CDR1 and CDR2 sequences are MNHEY and SVGEGT. V lost 7 bases to trimming and J lost 5 bases; unmatched junction nucleotides: 7. This CDR3 is built from 13 residues. CDR3 in amino acids: CASMRTSNHEQYF. Written as DNA, the CDR3 is TGTGCCAGCATGAGGACTAGCAATCACGAGCAGTACTTC.

The J gene is TRBJ2-2, the V gene TRBV12-5, with D perhaps TRBD1 (6 bases). This CDR3 region has 18 residues. Trimming stripped 4 bases from V and 1 base from J, with 19 bases between. Per germline, CDR1 LGHNT and CDR2 FRNRAP. CDR3 nucleotide sequence: TGTGCTAGTGGTTCGGGCAGCGGACAGACCCGGAACACCGGGGAGCTGTTTTTT. This translates into CASGSGSGQTRNTGELFF.

CDR3 amino acids: CASSTTGGRYNEQFF. CDR3 coding DNA: TGTGCCAGTAGTACGACAGGGGGTCGGTACAATGAGCAGTTCTTC. The chain carries TRBV19 and TRBJ2-1; 9 bases are a match to TRBD1. V gave up 4 bases and J gave up 4 bases; unmatched junction bases: 5. The V gene's germline CDR1 is LNHDA and CDR2 SQIVND (reference sequence). CDR3 length equals 15 residues.

The chain employs TRBV30 and TRBJ2-2, with D perhaps TRBD2 (5 bases). Germline loops: CDR1 GTSNPN, CDR2 SVGIG (reference sequence). Deletions cut 4 bases from V and 0 bases from J, with 12 bases between. The CDR3 consists of 15 residues. CDR3 nucleotide sequence: TGTGCCTGGAAACTTACGAGGGCGAACACCGGGGAGCTGTTTTTT. This translates into CAWKLTRANTGELFF.